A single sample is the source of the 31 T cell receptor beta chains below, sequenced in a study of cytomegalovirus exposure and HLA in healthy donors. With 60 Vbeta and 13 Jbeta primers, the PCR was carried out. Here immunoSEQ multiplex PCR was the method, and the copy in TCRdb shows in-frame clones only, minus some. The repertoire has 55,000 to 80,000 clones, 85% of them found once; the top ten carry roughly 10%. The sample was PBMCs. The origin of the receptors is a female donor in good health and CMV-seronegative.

The CDR3 nucleotides read TGTGCCAGCAGCGTAGCTGCGGGGAGGGCCTACAATGAGCAGTTCTTC. Translation gives CASSVAAGRAYNEQFF. The V and J genes are TRBV9 and TRBJ2-1; 7 bases match TRBD2. J was trimmed by 2 bases and V by 0 bases; bases with no gene match: 5. CDR3 size: 16 residues. Germline lookup yields CDR1 SGDLS and CDR2 YYNGEE.

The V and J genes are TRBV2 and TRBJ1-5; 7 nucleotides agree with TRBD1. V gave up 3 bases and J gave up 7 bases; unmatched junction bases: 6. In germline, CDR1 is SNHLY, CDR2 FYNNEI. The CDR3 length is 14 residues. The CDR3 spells CASSERQGTQPQHF. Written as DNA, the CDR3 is TGTGCCAGCAGTGAGAGACAGGGTACCCAGCCCCAGCATTTT.

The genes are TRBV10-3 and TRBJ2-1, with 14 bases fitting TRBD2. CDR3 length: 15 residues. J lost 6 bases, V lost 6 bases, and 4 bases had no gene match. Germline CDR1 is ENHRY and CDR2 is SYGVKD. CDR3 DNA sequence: TGTGCCATCAGCGGGACTAGCGGGAGAATCAATGAGCAGTTCTTC. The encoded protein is CAISGTSGRINEQFF.

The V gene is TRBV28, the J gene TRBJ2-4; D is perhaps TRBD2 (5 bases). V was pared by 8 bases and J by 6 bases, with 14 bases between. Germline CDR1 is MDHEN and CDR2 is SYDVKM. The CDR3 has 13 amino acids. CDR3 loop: CASQRLWANIQYF. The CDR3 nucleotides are TGTGCCAGCCAAAGACTATGGGCAAACATTCAGTACTTC.

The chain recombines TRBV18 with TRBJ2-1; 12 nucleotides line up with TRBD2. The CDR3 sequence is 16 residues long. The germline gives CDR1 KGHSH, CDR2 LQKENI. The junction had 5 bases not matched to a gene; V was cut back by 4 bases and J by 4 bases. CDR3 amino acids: CASSQGLAGTYNEQFF. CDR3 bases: TGTGCCAGCTCACAAGGACTAGCGGGAACTTACAATGAGCAGTTCTTC.

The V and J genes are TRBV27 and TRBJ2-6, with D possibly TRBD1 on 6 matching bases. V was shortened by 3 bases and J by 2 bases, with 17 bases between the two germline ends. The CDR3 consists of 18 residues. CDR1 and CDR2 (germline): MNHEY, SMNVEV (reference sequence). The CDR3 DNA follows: TGTGCCAGCAGTTTGGGGTGGTACAGGGAAACTGGGGCCAACGTCCTGACTTTC. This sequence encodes CASSLGWYRETGANVLTF.

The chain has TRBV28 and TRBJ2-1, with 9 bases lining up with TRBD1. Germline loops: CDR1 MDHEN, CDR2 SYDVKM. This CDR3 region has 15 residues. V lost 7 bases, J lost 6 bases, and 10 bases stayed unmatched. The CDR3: CASTEPGQGGNEQFF. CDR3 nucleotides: TGTGCCAGCACTGAACCGGGACAGGGAGGCAATGAGCAGTTCTTC.

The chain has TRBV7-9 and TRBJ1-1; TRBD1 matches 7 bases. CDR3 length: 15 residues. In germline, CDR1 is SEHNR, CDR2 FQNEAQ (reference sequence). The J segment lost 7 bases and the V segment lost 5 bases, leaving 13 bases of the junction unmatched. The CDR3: CASSKDGTAYNEAFF. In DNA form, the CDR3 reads TGTGCCAGCAGCAAAGACGGGACAGCCTACAATGAAGCTTTCTTT.

The DNA of the CDR3 is TGTGCCAGCAGCTTGGGACAGGGGGTCGACCTCTATGGCTACACCTTC. It is translated as CASSLGQGVDLYGYTF. The genes are TRBV5-4 and TRBJ1-2; TRBD1 aligns across 9 bases. The CDR3 sequence is 16 residues long. CDR1 is SGHNT, CDR2 YYREEE, per germline (reference sequence). Losses at the gene ends were 0 bases for V and 4 bases for J; bases not matched to a gene: 7.

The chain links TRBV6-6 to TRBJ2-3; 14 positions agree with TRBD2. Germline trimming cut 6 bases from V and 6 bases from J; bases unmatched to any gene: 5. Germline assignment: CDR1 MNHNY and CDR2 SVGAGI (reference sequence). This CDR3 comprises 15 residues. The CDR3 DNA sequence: TGTGCCAGCAGCTCGGGACTAGCGGGAGAGGATACGCAGTATTTT. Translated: CASSSGLAGEDTQYF.

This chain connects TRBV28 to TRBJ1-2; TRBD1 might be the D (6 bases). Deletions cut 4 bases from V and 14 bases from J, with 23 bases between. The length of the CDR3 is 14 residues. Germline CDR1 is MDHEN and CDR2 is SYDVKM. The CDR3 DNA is TGTGCCAGCAGTTCACAATCACTCTCAGGGGCCAATACCTTC. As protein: CASSSQSLSGANTF.

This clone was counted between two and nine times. The CDR3 spells CASSSQGAGTGELFF. The CDR3 coding sequence is TGTGCCAGCAGCTCACAGGGGGCGGGCACCGGGGAGCTGTTTTTT. The chain combines TRBV7-3 with TRBJ2-2; 9 bases are shared with TRBD1. The CDR3 loop spans 15 amino acids. Trimming took 4 bases from V and 4 from J; bases not matched to a gene: 4. Germline loops: CDR1 SGHTA, CDR2 FQGTGA. Full variable domain (remainder filled in from reference TRBV7-3 and TRBJ2-2): GAGVSQTPSNKVTEKGKYVELRCDPISGHTALYWYRQSLGQGPEFLIYFQGTGAADDSGLPNDRFFAVRPEGSVSTLKIQRTERGDSAVYLCASSSQGAGTGELFFGEGSRLTVL.

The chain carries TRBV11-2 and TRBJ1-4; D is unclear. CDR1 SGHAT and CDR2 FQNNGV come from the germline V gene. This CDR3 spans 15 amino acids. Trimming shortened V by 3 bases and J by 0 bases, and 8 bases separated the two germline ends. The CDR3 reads CASSLGRTTNEKLFF. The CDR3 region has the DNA TGTGCCAGCAGCTTGGGCAGGACAACTAATGAAAAACTGTTTTTT.

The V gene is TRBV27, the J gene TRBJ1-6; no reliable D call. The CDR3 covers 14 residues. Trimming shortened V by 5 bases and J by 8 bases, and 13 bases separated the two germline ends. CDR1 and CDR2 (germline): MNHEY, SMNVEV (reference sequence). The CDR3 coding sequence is TGTGCCAGCAGTCCTCACCGGTCTGATTCACCCCTCCACTTT. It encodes CASSPHRSDSPLHF.

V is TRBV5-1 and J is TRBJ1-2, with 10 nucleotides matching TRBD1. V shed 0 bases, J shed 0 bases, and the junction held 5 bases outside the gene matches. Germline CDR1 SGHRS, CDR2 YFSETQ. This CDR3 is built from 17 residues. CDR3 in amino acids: CASSLARDRGANYGYTF. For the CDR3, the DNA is TGCGCCAGCAGCTTGGCCAGGGACAGGGGAGCTAACTATGGCTACACCTTC.

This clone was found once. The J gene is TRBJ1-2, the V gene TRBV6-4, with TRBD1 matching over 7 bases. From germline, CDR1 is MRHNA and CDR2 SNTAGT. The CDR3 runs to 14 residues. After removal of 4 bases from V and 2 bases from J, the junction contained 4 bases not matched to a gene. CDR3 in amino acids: CASSAGGQNYGYTF. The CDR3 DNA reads TGTGCCAGCAGTGCAGGGGGACAGAACTATGGCTACACCTTC.

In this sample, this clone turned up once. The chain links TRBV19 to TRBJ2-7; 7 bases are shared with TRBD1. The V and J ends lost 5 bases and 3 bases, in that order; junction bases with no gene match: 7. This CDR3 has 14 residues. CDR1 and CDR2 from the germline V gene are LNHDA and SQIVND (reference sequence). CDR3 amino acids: CASSPRTGNYEQYF. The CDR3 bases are TGTGCCAGTAGTCCAAGGACAGGTAACTACGAGCAGTACTTC.

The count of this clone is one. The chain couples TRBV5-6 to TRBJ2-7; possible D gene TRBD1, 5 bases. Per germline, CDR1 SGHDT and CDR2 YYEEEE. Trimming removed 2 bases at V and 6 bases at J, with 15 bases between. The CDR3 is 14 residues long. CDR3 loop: CASSFVSGAVEQYF. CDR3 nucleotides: TGTGCCAGCAGCTTCGTTTCTGGGGCGGTCGAGCAGTACTTC.

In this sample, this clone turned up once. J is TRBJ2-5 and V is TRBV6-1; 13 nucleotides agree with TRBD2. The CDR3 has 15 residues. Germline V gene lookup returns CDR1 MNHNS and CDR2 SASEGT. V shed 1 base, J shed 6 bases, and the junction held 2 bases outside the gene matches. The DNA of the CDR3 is TGTGCCAGCAGTGAAGTACTAGCGGGGGGGAAGACCCAGTACTTC. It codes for CASSEVLAGGKTQYF.

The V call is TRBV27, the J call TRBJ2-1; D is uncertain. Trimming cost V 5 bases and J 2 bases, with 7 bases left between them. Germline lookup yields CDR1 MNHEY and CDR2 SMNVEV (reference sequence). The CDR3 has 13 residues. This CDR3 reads CASSRVAYNEQFF. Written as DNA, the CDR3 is TGTGCCAGCAGTCGGGTAGCCTACAATGAGCAGTTCTTC.

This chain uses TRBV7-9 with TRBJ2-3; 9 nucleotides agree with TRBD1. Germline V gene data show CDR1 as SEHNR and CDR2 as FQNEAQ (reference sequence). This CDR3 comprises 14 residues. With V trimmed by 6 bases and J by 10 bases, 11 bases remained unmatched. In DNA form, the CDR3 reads TGTGCCAGCAGTGAACCGGGACAGGGAAGAGCGCAGTATTTT. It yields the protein CASSEPGQGRAQYF.

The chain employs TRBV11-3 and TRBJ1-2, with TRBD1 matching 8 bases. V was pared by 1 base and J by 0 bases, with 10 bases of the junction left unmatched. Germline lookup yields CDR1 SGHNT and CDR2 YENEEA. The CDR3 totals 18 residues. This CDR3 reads CASSLGSKQGEANYGYTF. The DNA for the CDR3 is TGTGCCAGCAGCTTAGGATCAAAACAGGGGGAAGCTAACTATGGCTACACCTTC.

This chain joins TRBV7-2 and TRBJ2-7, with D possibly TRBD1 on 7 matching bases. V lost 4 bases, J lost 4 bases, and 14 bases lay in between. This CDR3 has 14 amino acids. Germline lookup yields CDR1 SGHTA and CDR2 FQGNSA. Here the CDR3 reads CASSSPAGGYEQYF. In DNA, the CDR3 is TGTGCCAGCAGCTCCCCGGCAGGGGGGTACGAGCAGTACTTC.

The CDR3: CASSEAGEVGELFF. As DNA, the CDR3 is TGTGCCAGCAGTGAGGCCGGGGAGGTCGGGGAGCTGTTTTTT. The chain couples TRBV6-4 to TRBJ1-3, with D tentatively TRBD2 (6 bases). The DNA end is more similar to TRBJ2-2, so the J call may be wrong. The germline V gene has CDR1 MRHNA and CDR2 SNTAGT. CDR3 length: 14 residues.

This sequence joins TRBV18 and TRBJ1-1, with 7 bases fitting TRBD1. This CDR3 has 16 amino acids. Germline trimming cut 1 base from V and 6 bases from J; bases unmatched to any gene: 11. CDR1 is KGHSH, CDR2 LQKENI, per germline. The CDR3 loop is CASSPLPKGALAEAFF. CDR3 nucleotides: TGTGCCAGCTCACCACTCCCCAAGGGGGCTCTCGCTGAAGCTTTCTTT.

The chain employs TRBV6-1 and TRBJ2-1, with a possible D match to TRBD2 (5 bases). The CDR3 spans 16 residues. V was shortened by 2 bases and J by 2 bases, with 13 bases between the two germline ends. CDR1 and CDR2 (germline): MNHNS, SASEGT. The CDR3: CASSEHKGRAYNEQFF. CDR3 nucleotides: TGTGCCAGCAGTGAACATAAAGGGCGGGCCTACAATGAGCAGTTCTTC.

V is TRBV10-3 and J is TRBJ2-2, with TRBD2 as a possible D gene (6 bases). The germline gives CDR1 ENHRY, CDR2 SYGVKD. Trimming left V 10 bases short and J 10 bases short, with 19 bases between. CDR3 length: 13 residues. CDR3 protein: CATRALANKELFF. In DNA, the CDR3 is TGTGCCACCCGGGCACTAGCCAACAAGGAGCTGTTTTTT.

CDR3 DNA sequence: TGTGCCAGCAGTTTAGAGCGGGGACAGCCCCAGCATTTT. It codes for CASSLERGQPQHF. J is TRBJ1-5 and V is TRBV28; D gene ambiguous. Germline V gives CDR1 MDHEN, CDR2 SYDVKM. Trimming cost V 2 bases and J 7 bases, with 9 bases left between them. This CDR3 region has 13 residues.

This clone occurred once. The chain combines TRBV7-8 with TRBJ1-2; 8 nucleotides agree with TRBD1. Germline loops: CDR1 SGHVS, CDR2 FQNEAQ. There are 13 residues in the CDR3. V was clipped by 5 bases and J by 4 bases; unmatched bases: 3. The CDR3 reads CASSLDRGYGYTF. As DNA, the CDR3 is TGTGCCAGCAGCCTAGACAGGGGCTATGGCTACACCTTC. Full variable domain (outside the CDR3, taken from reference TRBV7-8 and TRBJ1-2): GAGVSQSPRYKVAKRGQDVALRCDPISGHVSLFWYQQALGQGPEFLTYFQNEAQLDKSGLPSDRFFAERPEGSVSTLKIQRTQQEDSAVYLCASSLDRGYGYTFGSGTRLTVV.

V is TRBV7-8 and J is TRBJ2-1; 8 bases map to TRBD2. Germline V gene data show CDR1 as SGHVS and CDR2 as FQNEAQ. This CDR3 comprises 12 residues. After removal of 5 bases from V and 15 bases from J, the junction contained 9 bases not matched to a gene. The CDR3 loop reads CASSPPGLGMFF. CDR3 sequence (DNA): TGTGCCAGCAGCCCCCCGGGACTAGGCATGTTCTTC.

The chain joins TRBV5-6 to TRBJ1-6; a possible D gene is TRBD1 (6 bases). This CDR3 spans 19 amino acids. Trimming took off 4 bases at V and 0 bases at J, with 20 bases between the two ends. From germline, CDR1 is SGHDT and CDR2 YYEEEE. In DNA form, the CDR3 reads TGTGCCAGCAGCCCAATCCCGGGGACCAGGGGCTCCTATAATTCACCCCTCCACTTT. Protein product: CASSPIPGTRGSYNSPLHF.